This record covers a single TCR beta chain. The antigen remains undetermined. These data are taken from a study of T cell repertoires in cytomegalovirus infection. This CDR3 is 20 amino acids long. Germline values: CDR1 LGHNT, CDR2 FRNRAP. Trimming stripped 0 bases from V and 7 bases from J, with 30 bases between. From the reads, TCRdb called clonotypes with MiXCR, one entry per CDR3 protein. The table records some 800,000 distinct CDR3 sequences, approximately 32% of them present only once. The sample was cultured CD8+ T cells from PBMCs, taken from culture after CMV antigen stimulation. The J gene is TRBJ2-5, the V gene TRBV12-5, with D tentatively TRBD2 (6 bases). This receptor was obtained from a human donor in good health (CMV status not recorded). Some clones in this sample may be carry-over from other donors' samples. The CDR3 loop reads CASGLVWRFGRQPKEGTQYF. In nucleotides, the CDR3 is TGTGCTAGTGGTTTGGTATGGAGGTTTGGGAGGCAGCCGAAGGAGGGGACCCAGTACTTC.